A selection of T cell receptor beta chains follows, all from one sample in a study of immune evolution from preneoplasia to lung adenocarcinoma. TCRdb keeps only in-frame clones here, not all; method: immunoSEQ multiplex PCR. The sample holds 3,200 or so clones, about 80% seen once. The sample taken for sequencing was FFPE minimally invasive lung adenocarcinoma tissue. These receptors originate from a person aged 55-80 years with lung adenocarcinoma. Each CDR3 is given with its conserved first and last residue. Not every row has a clone size; where given, it reads once, few, many or a size class.

v_gene: TRBV28
abundance: few
j_gene: TRBJ1-2
CDR3aa: CASSLGQGKNYGYTF

v_gene: TRBV5-1
abundance: -
j_gene: TRBJ2-1
CDR3aa: CASSLAPGTEYNEQFF

v_gene: TRBV30
abundance: -
j_gene: TRBJ1-5
CDR3aa: CAWSVGFSNQPQHF

v_gene: TRBV7-9
abundance: -
j_gene: TRBJ2-7
CDR3aa: CASSFSPPWEQYF

v_gene: TRBV4-1
abundance: -
j_gene: TRBJ1-6
CDR3aa: CASSQLGGGDHNSPLHF

v_gene: TRBV29-1
abundance: -
j_gene: TRBJ1-2
CDR3aa: CSVDRTVDYGYTF

v_gene: TRBV30
abundance: -
j_gene: TRBJ1-1
CDR3aa: CAWSVRAGTEAFF

v_gene: TRBV7-6
abundance: -
j_gene: TRBJ2-5
CDR3aa: CASSLARVNQETQYF

v_gene: TRBV10-1
abundance: -
j_gene: TRBJ2-3
CDR3aa: CASSEGGIATDTQYF

v_gene: TRBV6-1
abundance: -
j_gene: TRBJ2-1
CDR3aa: CASSFSNEQFF

v_gene: TRBV5-1
abundance: -
j_gene: TRBJ2-6
CDR3aa: CASSGTSGISGANVLTF

v_gene: TRBV6-4
abundance: -
j_gene: TRBJ1-1
CDR3aa: CASSERQTNTEAFF

v_gene: TRBV7-8
abundance: -
j_gene: TRBJ2-7
CDR3aa: CASSAVGGSEQYF

v_gene: TRBV11-2
abundance: -
j_gene: TRBJ2-7
CDR3aa: CASSLRPDRGNEQYF

v_gene: TRBV7-2
abundance: -
j_gene: TRBJ2-1
CDR3aa: CASSLRHEQFF

v_gene: TRBV5-1
abundance: -
j_gene: TRBJ2-3
CDR3aa: CASSLGRASTDTQYF

v_gene: TRBV28
abundance: -
j_gene: TRBJ1-3
CDR3aa: CASSLFGNGNTIYF

v_gene: TRBV5-6
abundance: -
j_gene: TRBJ2-3
CDR3aa: CASSSRGVSSTDTQYF

v_gene: TRBV29-1
abundance: -
j_gene: TRBJ2-1
CDR3aa: CSVDGGIYNKQFF

v_gene: TRBV6-1
abundance: -
j_gene: TRBJ2-7
CDR3aa: CASSEQGTSYEQYF

v_gene: TRBV30
abundance: -
j_gene: TRBJ1-6
CDR3aa: CAWSVGSNSPLHF

v_gene: TRBV4-3
abundance: -
j_gene: TRBJ2-1
CDR3aa: CASSQDRASANNEQFF

v_gene: TRBV7-2
abundance: -
j_gene: TRBJ1-1
CDR3aa: CASSIGGARAFF

v_gene: TRBV29-1
abundance: few
j_gene: TRBJ2-7
CDR3aa: CSVGGGKEQYF

v_gene: TRBV28
abundance: -
j_gene: TRBJ1-1
CDR3aa: CASSSDRGQNTEAFF

v_gene: TRBV29-1
abundance: -
j_gene: TRBJ1-1
CDR3aa: CSVEDGKGANTEAFF

v_gene: TRBV7-9
abundance: few
j_gene: TRBJ2-2
CDR3aa: CASSLEGASAGELFF

v_gene: TRBV19
abundance: -
j_gene: TRBJ1-1
CDR3aa: CASSRALNTEAFF

v_gene: TRBV18
abundance: -
j_gene: TRBJ2-1
CDR3aa: CASSPDRGSYNEQFF

v_gene: TRBV4-2
abundance: -
j_gene: TRBJ2-3
CDR3aa: CASSQTEISTDTQYF

v_gene: TRBV7-2
abundance: once
j_gene: TRBJ2-5
CDR3aa: CASRALAGGVETQYF

v_gene: TRBV28
abundance: -
j_gene: TRBJ2-1
CDR3aa: CASNRGEIEQFF

v_gene: TRBV5-8
abundance: -
j_gene: TRBJ2-5
CDR3aa: CASSPRDGESTKQYF

v_gene: TRBV30
abundance: -
j_gene: TRBJ2-3
CDR3aa: CAWSGTGKSTDTQYF

v_gene: TRBV7-9
abundance: -
j_gene: TRBJ1-3
CDR3aa: CASSTSTGGAFGNTIYF

v_gene: TRBV6-5
abundance: -
j_gene: TRBJ2-7
CDR3aa: CASSPPRGSEQYF

v_gene: TRBV27
abundance: -
j_gene: TRBJ2-3
CDR3aa: CASSLLGGTDTQYF

v_gene: TRBV30
abundance: -
j_gene: TRBJ1-2
CDR3aa: CASLGEGNYGYTF

v_gene: TRBV7-9
abundance: -
j_gene: TRBJ1-3
CDR3aa: CASSFLADSSGNTIYF

v_gene: TRBV5-6
abundance: -
j_gene: TRBJ2-5
CDR3aa: CASSMGTQSQQETQYF

v_gene: TRBV6-6
abundance: -
j_gene: TRBJ1-4
CDR3aa: CASRIDRGEKLFF

v_gene: TRBV9
abundance: -
j_gene: TRBJ2-3
CDR3aa: CASSVAGTRADTQYF

v_gene: TRBV14
abundance: -
j_gene: TRBJ1-6
CDR3aa: CASSYTENSPLHF

v_gene: TRBV19
abundance: -
j_gene: TRBJ1-2
CDR3aa: CASSIGDVPDGYTF

v_gene: TRBV5-1
abundance: -
j_gene: TRBJ2-1
CDR3aa: CASSYQGSSYNEQFF

v_gene: TRBV27
abundance: -
j_gene: TRBJ2-1
CDR3aa: CASSPTSGRDRQFF

v_gene: TRBV7-2
abundance: -
j_gene: TRBJ2-6
CDR3aa: CASSPRGVSEANVPTF

v_gene: TRBV18
abundance: few
j_gene: TRBJ2-7
CDR3aa: CASSPGLAYEQYF

v_gene: TRBV5-8
abundance: few
j_gene: TRBJ2-7
CDR3aa: CASNLWGSYEQYF

v_gene: TRBV29-1
abundance: -
j_gene: TRBJ1-1
CDR3aa: CSVDRGGVDTEAFF

v_gene: TRBV28
abundance: -
j_gene: TRBJ2-7
CDR3aa: CASRISGRGEQYF

v_gene: TRBV4-1
abundance: -
j_gene: TRBJ2-1
CDR3aa: CASRGLGQGAPNEQFF

v_gene: TRBV7-6
abundance: once
j_gene: TRBJ2-1
CDR3aa: CASSLEAGASYNEQFF

v_gene: TRBV7-9
abundance: -
j_gene: TRBJ2-3
CDR3aa: CASSLGWTGGDTQYF

v_gene: TRBV18
abundance: once
j_gene: TRBJ2-3
CDR3aa: CASSQQGPGSTDTQYF

v_gene: TRBV4-2
abundance: -
j_gene: TRBJ1-1
CDR3aa: CASSQDQGSTEAFF